This T cell receptor (beta chain) was captured by sequencing in a study of cytomegalovirus exposure and HLA in healthy donors. This PCR relied on a set of 60 Vbeta primers and 13 Jbeta primers. Assay: immunoSEQ multiplex PCR; the TCRdb copy retains only in-frame clones and omits some. The sample has roughly 180,000 clones; 75% to 80% are singletons. Trimming removed 3 bases from V and 2 bases from J, with 9 bases in between. The CDR3 length is 14 residues. Per germline, CDR1 KGHSH and CDR2 LQKENI. Unrecorded immune exposure was likely among donors, who were nominally healthy when sampled. The origin of this receptor is a man between 50 and 59 years old in good health and CMV-seropositive. Sequenced input: PBMCs. V gene TRBV18 combines with J gene TRBJ2-3; no clear D. The CDR3 sequence is CASSPISTTDTQYF. CDR3 sequence (DNA): TGTGCCAGCTCACCTATCAGTACCACAGATACGCAGTATTTT.